This section outlines one TCR beta chain sequence together with its context. This sample is drawn from a study of control samples from healthy donors and cancer patients. V lost 1 base to trimming and J lost 6 bases; unmatched junction nucleotides: 9. The CDR3 loop spans 17 amino acids. Germline values: CDR1 SGHTA, CDR2 FQGNSA. Here immunoSEQ multiplex PCR was the method, and the copy in TCRdb shows in-frame clones only, minus some. Here the sample spans approximately 140,000 clones, 90% to 95% being singletons. Input material: blood. This clonotype originated in a man in his forties in good health. The chain combines TRBV7-2 with TRBJ2-2; 9 bases are a match to TRBD2. The CDR3 loop reads CASSLDGGGAPAGELFF. The CDR3, as DNA: TGTGCCAGCAGCTTAGATGGCGGGGGGGCCCCAGCCGGGGAGCTGTTTTTT.